The T cell receptor (beta chain) under discussion was sequenced for a study of OX40 agonist ivuxolimab in advanced cancers. This clone has a single count. V gave up 4 bases and J gave up 5 bases, with 18 bases separating them. The germline CDR1 and CDR2 sequences are SGHAT and FQNNGV. This CDR3 region has 15 residues. Assay used: immunoSEQ multiplex PCR; TCRdb lists only in-frame clones, some missing. The sample lists about 65,000 clones, approximately 90% occurring once. The chain joins TRBV11-2 to TRBJ2-7; D assignment may be TRBD1 or TRBD2 (6 bases each). This specimen consisted of CD4+ or CD8+ T cells sorted from blood, obtained in a trial of the OX40 agonist ivuxolimab. The receptor was derived from an adult with an advanced solid tumor such as melanoma, head and neck, liver or kidney cancer. This chain's CDR3 is CASSSREGGPHEQYF. The DNA for the CDR3 is TGTGCCAGCAGCTCCCGTGAGGGGGGCCCCCACGAGCAGTACTTC.